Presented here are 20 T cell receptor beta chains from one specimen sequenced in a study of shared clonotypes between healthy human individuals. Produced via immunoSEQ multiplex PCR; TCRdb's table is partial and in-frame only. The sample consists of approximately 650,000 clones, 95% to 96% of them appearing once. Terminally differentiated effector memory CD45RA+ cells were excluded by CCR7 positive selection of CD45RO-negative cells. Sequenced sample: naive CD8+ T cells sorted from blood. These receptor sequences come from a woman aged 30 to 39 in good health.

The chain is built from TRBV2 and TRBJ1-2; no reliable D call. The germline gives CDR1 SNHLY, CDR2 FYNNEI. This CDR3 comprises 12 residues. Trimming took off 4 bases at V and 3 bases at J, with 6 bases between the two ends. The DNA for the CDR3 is TGTGCCAGCAGTGGCGGGGACTATGGCTACACCTTC. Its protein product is CASSGGDYGYTF.

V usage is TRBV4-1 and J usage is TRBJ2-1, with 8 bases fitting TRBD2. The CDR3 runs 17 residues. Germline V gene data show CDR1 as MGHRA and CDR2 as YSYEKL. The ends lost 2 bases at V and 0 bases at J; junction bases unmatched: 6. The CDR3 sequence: CASSQSLAVSSYNEQFF. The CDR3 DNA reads TGCGCCAGCAGCCAATCACTAGCGGTTAGCTCCTACAATGAGCAGTTCTTC.

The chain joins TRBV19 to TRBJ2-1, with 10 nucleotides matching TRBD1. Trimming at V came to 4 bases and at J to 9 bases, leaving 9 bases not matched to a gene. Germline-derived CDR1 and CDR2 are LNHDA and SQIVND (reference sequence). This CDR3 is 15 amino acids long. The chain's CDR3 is CASSTPPTGGAEQFF. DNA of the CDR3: TGTGCCAGTAGTACCCCCCCGACAGGGGGCGCTGAGCAGTTCTTC.

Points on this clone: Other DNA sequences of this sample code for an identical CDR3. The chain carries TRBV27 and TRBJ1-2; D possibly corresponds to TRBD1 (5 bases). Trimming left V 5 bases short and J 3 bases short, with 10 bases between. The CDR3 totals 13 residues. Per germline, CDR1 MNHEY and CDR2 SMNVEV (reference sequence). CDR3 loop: CASSHGTDYGYTF. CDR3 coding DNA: TGTGCCAGCAGTCATGGGACTGACTATGGCTACACCTTC.

CDR3 residues: CASSQGHSSGANVLTF. CDR3 nucleotides: TGCGCCAGCAGCCAGGGACACTCCTCTGGGGCCAACGTCCTGACTTTC. The chain employs TRBV4-1 and TRBJ2-6; perhaps TRBD1 as D (6 bases). Trimming stripped 3 bases from V and 0 bases from J, with 9 bases between. The CDR3 consists of 16 residues. In germline, CDR1 is MGHRA, CDR2 YSYEKL.

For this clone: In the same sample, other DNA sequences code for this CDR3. CDR3 coding DNA: TGTGCCAGCAGTTTGACAGGGGGAGGGGAGACCCAGTACTTC. This encodes CASSLTGGGETQYF. The chain is built from TRBV28 and TRBJ2-5, with 9 bases aligning to TRBD1. The CDR3 has 14 residues. The junction had 4 bases not matched to a gene; V was cut back by 3 bases and J by 5 bases. Germline V gene data show CDR1 as MDHEN and CDR2 as SYDVKM. The complete variable domain, with remaining parts taken from reference TRBV28 and TRBJ2-5, reads DVKVTQSSRYLVKRTGEKVFLECVQDMDHENMFWYRQDPGLGLRLIYFSYDVKMKEKGDIPEGYSVSREKKERFSLILESASTNQTSMYLCASSLTGGGETQYFGPGTRLLVL.

The CDR3 DNA reads TGCGCCAGCAGCCAAGATCTTGGTCAGGGCTTAGGCAATGAGCAGTTCTTC. Protein product: CASSQDLGQGLGNEQFF. V gene TRBV4-1 combines with J gene TRBJ2-1, with a possible D match to TRBD1 (5 bases). Trimming shortened V by 0 bases and J by 6 bases, and 18 bases separated the two germline ends. Germline-derived CDR1 and CDR2 are MGHRA and YSYEKL. This CDR3 region has 17 residues.

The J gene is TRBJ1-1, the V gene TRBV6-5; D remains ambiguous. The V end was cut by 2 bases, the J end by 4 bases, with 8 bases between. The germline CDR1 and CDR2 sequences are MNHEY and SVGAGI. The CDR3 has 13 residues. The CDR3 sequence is CASSYIIPTEAFF. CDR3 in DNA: TGTGCCAGCAGTTACATAATCCCCACTGAAGCTTTCTTT.

The CDR3 here is CASSLGAGTMTYEQYF. As DNA, the CDR3 is TGTGCCAGCAGCTTAGGCGCGGGGACCATGACCTACGAGCAGTACTTC. The chain employs TRBV7-9 and TRBJ2-7; D perhaps matches TRBD2 (6 bases). The CDR3 covers 16 residues. Germline V gene data show CDR1 as SEHNR and CDR2 as FQNEAQ (reference sequence). V was cut by 1 base and J by 2 bases, with 15 bases left in between.

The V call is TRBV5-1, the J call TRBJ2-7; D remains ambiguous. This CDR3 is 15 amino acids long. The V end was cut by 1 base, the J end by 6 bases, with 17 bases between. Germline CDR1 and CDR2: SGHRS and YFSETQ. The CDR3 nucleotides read TGCGCCAGCAGCTTGTCACTTAGAAGTTCAGGCGAGCAGTACTTC. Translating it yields CASSLSLRSSGEQYF.

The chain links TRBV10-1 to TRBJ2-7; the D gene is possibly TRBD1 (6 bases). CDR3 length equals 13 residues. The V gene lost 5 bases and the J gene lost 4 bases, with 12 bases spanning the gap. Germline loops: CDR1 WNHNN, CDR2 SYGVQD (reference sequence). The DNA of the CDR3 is TGCGCCAGCAGTATGGGGGCAGGTTACGAGCAGTACTTC. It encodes CASSMGAGYEQYF.

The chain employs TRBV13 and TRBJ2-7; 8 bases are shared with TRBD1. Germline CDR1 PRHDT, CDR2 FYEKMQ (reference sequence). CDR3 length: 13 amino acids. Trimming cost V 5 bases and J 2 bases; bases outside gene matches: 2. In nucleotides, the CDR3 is TGTGCCAGCAGCCAGGACAGGGCCTACGAGCAGTACTTC. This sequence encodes CASSQDRAYEQYF.

DNA of the CDR3: TGTGCCAGCAGCATGAGCGGTGAGCAGTTCTTC. Its protein product is CASSMSGEQFF. The rearrangement uses TRBV9 and TRBJ2-1; D possibly corresponds to TRBD2 (5 bases). This CDR3 contains 11 residues. V shed 4 bases and J shed 9 bases, with 8 bases lying between them. Per germline, CDR1 SGDLS and CDR2 YYNGEE.

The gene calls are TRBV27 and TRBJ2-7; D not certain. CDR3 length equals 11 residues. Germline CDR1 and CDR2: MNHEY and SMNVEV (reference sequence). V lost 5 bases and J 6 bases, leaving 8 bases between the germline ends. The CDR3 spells CASSRWPEQYF. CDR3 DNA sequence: TGTGCCAGCAGTAGGTGGCCCGAGCAGTACTTC.

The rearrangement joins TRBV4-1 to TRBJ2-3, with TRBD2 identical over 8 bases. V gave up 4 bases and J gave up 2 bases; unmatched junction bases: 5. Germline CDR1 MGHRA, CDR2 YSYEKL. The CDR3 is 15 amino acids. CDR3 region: CASSPGTSSTDTQYF. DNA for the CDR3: TGCGCCAGCAGCCCGGGGACTAGTTCCACAGATACGCAGTATTTT.

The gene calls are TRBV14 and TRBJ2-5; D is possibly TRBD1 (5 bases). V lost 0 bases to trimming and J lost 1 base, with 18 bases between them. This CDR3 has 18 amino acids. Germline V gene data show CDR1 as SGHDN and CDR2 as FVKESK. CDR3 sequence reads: CASSQDFSVWGTQETQYF. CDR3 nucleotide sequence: TGTGCCAGCAGCCAAGATTTTTCGGTGTGGGGCACCCAAGAGACCCAGTACTTC.

This CDR3 reads CASSLSNTGELFF. CDR3 coding DNA: TGTGCCAGCAGCTTATCGAACACCGGGGAGCTGTTTTTT. The rearrangement links TRBV7-9 to TRBJ2-2; the D is unclear. The ends were cut back, 2 bases at V and 0 bases at J, with 1 base in the middle. CDR1 SEHNR and CDR2 FQNEAQ come from the germline V gene (reference sequence). CDR3 length: 13 amino acids.

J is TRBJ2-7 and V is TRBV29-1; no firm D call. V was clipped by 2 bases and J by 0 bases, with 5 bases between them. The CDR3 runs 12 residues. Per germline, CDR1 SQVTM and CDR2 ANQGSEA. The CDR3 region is CSVETPSYEQYF. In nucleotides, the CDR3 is TGCAGCGTTGAAACTCCCTCCTACGAGCAGTACTTC.

The CDR3 protein is CASSLGTGFNEQYF. CDR3 nucleotides: TGTGCCAGCAGTTTAGGGACAGGGTTTAACGAGCAGTACTTC. The chain links TRBV27 to TRBJ2-5, with TRBD1 matching 9 bases. Gene TRBJ2-7 matches the end of the DNA better, so the J call may be wrong. The CDR3 is 14 residues long. Germline lookup yields CDR1 MNHEY and CDR2 SMNVEV (reference sequence).

The CDR3 loop is CASSLVGGGETQYF. Written as DNA, the CDR3 is TGTGCCAGCAGCTTAGTAGGGGGAGGGGAGACCCAGTACTTC. The chain recombines TRBV7-9 with TRBJ2-5; TRBD2 might be the D (7 bases). Trimming shortened V by 1 base and J by 5 bases, and 11 bases separated the two germline ends. This CDR3 has 14 amino acids. Germline CDR1 and CDR2: SEHNR and FQNEAQ (reference sequence).